Below are 5 T cell receptor beta chains sequenced from a single sample in a study of cytomegalovirus exposure and HLA in healthy donors. PCR amplification relied on 60 Vbeta primers (plus 13 Jbeta primers). Using immunoSEQ multiplex PCR, the repertoire was profiled, and TCRdb retains in-frame clones only, with some absent. The data contain 150,000 to 190,000 clones, approximately 81% of them singletons. The material sequenced was PBMCs. The source of these receptors is a woman between 18 and 30 years old in good health and CMV-seronegative.

The V and J genes are TRBV27 and TRBJ1-2, with 7 positions matching TRBD1. The CDR3 is made up of 17 amino acids. Per the germline V gene, CDR1 is MNHEY and CDR2 is SMNVEV (reference sequence). With 5 bases clipped from V and 0 bases from J, the junction kept 12 bases outside the gene matches. CDR3 loop: CASSLYLRQGTNYGYTF. For the CDR3, the DNA is TGTGCCAGCAGTCTCTACCTCCGACAGGGAACTAACTATGGCTACACCTTC.

V is TRBV2 and J is TRBJ2-5, with 9 bases matching TRBD1. The DNA end favors TRBJ2-7, so the J call may be wrong. Looked up from germline, CDR1 is SNHLY and CDR2 is FYNNEI. This CDR3 has 14 residues. This CDR3 is CASRAGTGLHEQYF. The CDR3 nucleotides read TGTGCCAGCAGGGCCGGGACAGGGTTACACGAGCAGTACTTC.

The J gene is TRBJ2-5, the V gene TRBV14; 7 bases fit TRBD2. Gene TRBJ2-7 matches the end of the DNA better, so the J call may be wrong. The CDR3 is made up of 13 amino acids. Germline V CDR1 and CDR2: SGHDN, FVKESK. The CDR3: CASRWGGAYEQYF. The DNA of the CDR3 is TGTGCCAGCAGATGGGGGGGAGCCTACGAGCAGTACTTC.

The gene calls are TRBV11-2 and TRBJ2-5; perhaps TRBD2 as D (6 bases). Trimming took off 5 bases at V and 9 bases at J, with 10 bases between the two ends. The CDR3 extends over 11 amino acids. CDR1 and CDR2 from the germline V gene are SGHAT and FQNNGV. CDR3 sequence (DNA): TGTGCCAGCAGCCTAGGGGAGGCCCAGTACTTC. It codes for CASSLGEAQYF.

V and J are TRBV4-3 and TRBJ1-2; no clear D. This CDR3 has 16 amino acids. Per germline, CDR1 LGHNA and CDR2 YSLEER. V gave up 4 bases and J gave up 2 bases, with 17 bases separating them. CDR3 coding DNA: TGCGCCAGCAGCCCGCTCCTCGGCGGCGGCAACTATGGCTACACCTTC. Protein sequence: CASSPLLGGGNYGYTF.